Presented here are 28 T cell receptor beta chains from one specimen sequenced in a study of blood T cell dynamics during melanoma immunotherapy. Method: immunoSEQ multiplex PCR; TCRdb's copy keeps in-frame clones and lacks some. The sample has around 10,000 clones; about 87% are singletons. Indicated time point: week 3, after first cycle of checkpoint inhibitor. Specimen: blood, collected from a patient treated with checkpoint blockade. These receptors all stem from a human donor with melanoma.

This clone was counted a few times. The chain couples TRBV5-1 to TRBJ2-5; D perhaps matches TRBD1 (6 bases). The V end was cut by 6 bases, the J end by 3 bases, with 12 bases between. This CDR3 spans 13 amino acids. Germline CDR1 and CDR2: SGHRS and YFSETQ. The CDR3 reads CASNQDSKETQYF. The CDR3 bases are TGCGCCAGCAACCAGGACAGCAAAGAGACCCAGTACTTC.

V usage is TRBV5-1 and J usage is TRBJ1-2, with a possible D match to TRBD1 (6 bases). The CDR3 extends over 15 amino acids. Between the trimmed V and J ends, which lost 2 bases and 3 bases, there was a span of 14 bases. CDR1 SGHRS and CDR2 YFSETQ come from the germline V gene. The CDR3 nucleotides read TGCGCCAGCAGCTTAGGGTCGGGACAAGACTATGGCTACACCTTC. Translation: CASSLGSGQDYGYTF.

The chain joins TRBV19 to TRBJ1-6; D unclear. Trimming took 4 bases from V and 9 from J, leaving 10 bases between them. CDR1 and CDR2 from the germline V gene are LNHDA and SQIVND (reference sequence). There are 13 residues in the CDR3. The CDR3 spells CASSSTGSSPLHF. CDR3 bases: TGTGCCAGTAGTAGTACGGGAAGTTCACCCCTCCACTTT.

This clone appeared a single time. J is TRBJ2-5 and V is TRBV21-1; no check of the table's D call, TRBD1, against the DNA was made. TRBV21-1 is labeled a pseudogene. The CDR3 contains 15 residues. The CDR3, as DNA: TGTGCCAGCAGCCCAGGTAGGGGTCTGGGGGAGACCCAGTACTTC. It specifies CASSPGRGLGETQYF.

This clone was seen a handful of times. V gene TRBV6-4 combines with J gene TRBJ2-2; TRBD2 is a possible D gene (5 bases). The length of the CDR3 is 14 residues. Trimming took 4 bases from V and 5 from J, leaving 11 bases between them. The germline V gene encodes CDR1 MRHNA and CDR2 SNTAGT. The CDR3 bases are TGTGCCAGCAGTGGTTCTCCGGGGACCGGGGAGCTGTTTTTT. This translates into CASSGSPGTGELFF.

This clone is medium-sized within its sample. The V and J genes are TRBV5-5 and TRBJ1-2; 11 positions agree with TRBD1. V shed 4 bases and J 3 bases; nucleotides not matched to a gene: 5. Germline-derived CDR1 and CDR2 are SGHKS and YYEKEE (reference sequence). There are 15 residues in the CDR3. The CDR3 loop is CASSKRTGGDYGYTF. CDR3 DNA sequence: TGTGCCAGCAGCAAACGGACAGGGGGCGACTATGGCTACACCTTC.

The chain joins TRBV19 to TRBJ2-5; D may be TRBD1 or TRBD2 (5 bases each). Trimming removed 5 bases at V and 4 bases at J, with 17 bases between. This CDR3 region has 15 residues. CDR1 LNHDA and CDR2 SQIVND come from the germline V gene (reference sequence). CDR3 nucleotides: TGTGCCAGTAGTCCTGGGACCTATTCAGGAGAGACCCAGTACTTC. This sequence encodes CASSPGTYSGETQYF.

The chain uses TRBV6-1 and TRBJ1-1, with unresolved D. The CDR3 runs to 13 residues. Germline CDR1 MNHNS, CDR2 SASEGT. The V and J ends lost 4 bases and 1 base respectively, with 7 bases between them. The DNA for the CDR3 is TGTGCCAGCAGTGCCGGCGCGAACACTGAAGCTTTCTTT. It specifies CASSAGANTEAFF.

J is TRBJ2-5 and V is TRBV4-3, with TRBD1 matching 7 bases. This CDR3 is built from 16 residues. Germline CDR1 LGHNA, CDR2 YSLEER. Trimming removed 0 bases from V and 2 bases from J; junction bases left unmatched: 6. The CDR3 protein is CASSQDLGQRQETQYF. The CDR3 coding sequence is TGCGCCAGCAGCCAAGATTTGGGACAGCGTCAAGAGACCCAGTACTTC.

The DNA of the CDR3 is TGTGCCAGCTCGTTCTTAGCGGGGGGGGGCCGATCAGAGACCCAGTACTTC. This translates into CASSFLAGGGRSETQYF. The chain employs TRBV7-2 and TRBJ2-5; TRBD2 agrees at 11 bases. This CDR3 is built from 17 residues. The J segment lost 4 bases and the V segment lost 8 bases, leaving 15 bases of the junction unmatched. Germline lookup yields CDR1 SGHTA and CDR2 FQGNSA.

This chain joins TRBV29-1 and TRBJ1-1; 10 bases line up with TRBD1. Germline values: CDR1 SQVTM, CDR2 ANQGSEA. The junction had 2 bases not matched to a gene; V was cut back by 4 bases and J by 3 bases. The CDR3 is 13 residues long. The CDR3 loop is CSVADRGHTEAFF. DNA of the CDR3: TGCAGCGTTGCAGACAGGGGGCACACTGAAGCTTTCTTT.

The rearrangement uses TRBV10-3 and TRBJ2-5; D is undetermined. Germline V gene lookup returns CDR1 ENHRY and CDR2 SYGVKD. The CDR3 contains 14 residues. The V end lost 0 bases, the J end lost 11 bases, and 16 bases lay between the germline ends. DNA for the CDR3: TGTGCCATCAGTGAGTCGATTTTGAGTTTGAGTCAGTACTTC. Amino acids: CAISESILSLSQYF.

The J gene is TRBJ2-5, the V gene TRBV27; TRBD2 matches at 7 bases. CDR1 is MNHEY and CDR2 is SMNVEV in the germline V gene (reference sequence). The CDR3 is 13 amino acids. J lost 4 bases, V lost 4 bases, and 3 bases had no gene match. The DNA of the CDR3 is TGTGCCAGCAGTTCCGGGAGGCGAGAGACCCAGTACTTC. Translation gives CASSSGRRETQYF.

The chain links TRBV7-2 to TRBJ1-4, with a possible D match to TRBD1 (5 bases). The CDR3 consists of 15 residues. CDR1 is SGHTA, CDR2 FQGNSA, per germline. V was cut by 1 base and J by 7 bases, with 13 bases left in between. The CDR3 is CASSLVTGGGEKLFF. CDR3 sequence (DNA): TGTGCCAGCAGCTTAGTCACGGGGGGAGGTGAAAAACTGTTTTTT.

The chain is built from TRBV6-5 and TRBJ1-2, with D maybe TRBD1 (5 bases). The CDR3 runs 13 residues. Trimming removed 10 bases from V and 8 bases from J, with 20 bases in between. Germline V CDR1 and CDR2: MNHEY, SVGAGI. Written as DNA, the CDR3 is TGTGCCACCCTACCCGGGGGACGCCAAGGCTACACCTTC. This codes for CATLPGGRQGYTF.

The chain uses TRBV12-5 and TRBJ2-7; no firm D call. The ends were cut back, 4 bases at V and 2 bases at J, with 6 bases in the middle. Germline values: CDR1 LGHNT, CDR2 FRNRAP. The CDR3 runs 12 residues. The CDR3 is CASGSGAYEQYV. For the CDR3, the DNA is TGTGCTAGTGGTTCAGGCGCCTACGAGCAGTACGTC.

The chain couples TRBV6-1 to TRBJ1-1; tentatively, D is TRBD1 (6 bases). This CDR3 contains 14 residues. V was clipped by 5 bases and J by 1 base, with 11 bases between them. The germline gives CDR1 MNHNS, CDR2 SASEGT. The chain's CDR3 is CASSTRGQNTEAFF. The CDR3 nucleotides are TGTGCCAGCAGTACCAGGGGTCAGAACACTGAAGCTTTCTTT.

The chain links TRBV6-4 to TRBJ2-2; 10 nucleotides align to TRBD2. Per the germline V gene, CDR1 is MRHNA and CDR2 is SNTAGT. The CDR3 is 15 amino acids. V was clipped by 5 bases and J by 8 bases; unmatched bases: 8. In DNA form, the CDR3 reads TGTGCCAGCAGTCCCCTAGCGGGGGCCACAGGGGAGCTGTTTTTT. Amino acids: CASSPLAGATGELFF.

Written as DNA, the CDR3 is TGTGCCAGCAGCTTGGACAGGTTAACCGGGGAGCTGTTTTTT. Protein product: CASSLDRLTGELFF. The J gene is TRBJ2-2, the V gene TRBV5-4; D is possibly TRBD1 (5 bases). V was trimmed by 0 bases and J by 5 bases, leaving 8 bases between them. This CDR3 is 14 amino acids long. Germline CDR1 is SGHNT and CDR2 is YYREEE (reference sequence).

The table lists this clone with a count of one. The chain joins TRBV30 to TRBJ2-1; D unresolved. Germline V lookup: CDR1 GTSNPN, CDR2 SVGIG (reference sequence). The V end lost 3 bases, the J end lost 4 bases, and 4 bases lay between the germline ends. The CDR3 length is 11 residues. For the CDR3, the DNA is TGTGCCTGGAGGTGGTACAATGAGCAGTTCTTC. Protein product: CAWRWYNEQFF. The full variable domain, in which reference TRBV30 and TRBJ2-1 provide the parts outside the CDR3, is SQTIHQWPATLVQPVGSPLSLECTVEGTSNPNLYWYRQAAGRGLQLLFYSVGIGQISSEVPQNLSASRPQDRQFILSSKKLLLSDSGFYLCAWRWYNEQFFGPGTRLTVL.

The chain uses TRBV7-2 and TRBJ2-7, with a possible D match to TRBD1 (6 bases). V was pared by 6 bases and J by 3 bases, with 18 bases between. Germline V gene data show CDR1 as SGHTA and CDR2 as FQGNSA. The CDR3 contains 15 residues. CDR3 region: CASSSPLTGFYEQYF. In DNA form, the CDR3 reads TGTGCCAGCAGTTCACCGCTCACAGGGTTCTACGAGCAGTACTTC.

This chain connects TRBV7-2 to TRBJ2-2; 12 nucleotides line up with TRBD1. From germline, CDR1 is SGHTA and CDR2 FQGNSA. This CDR3 contains 17 residues. J was trimmed by 5 bases and V by 6 bases; bases with no gene match: 10. Here the CDR3 DNA reads TGTGCCAGCAGTCCGAGGGGGACAGGGGGCTCTACCGGGGAGCTGTTTTTT. It specifies CASSPRGTGGSTGELFF.

On this clone: At the DNA level, this CDR3 is encoded by other sequences in the same sample as well. V and J are TRBV7-2 and TRBJ2-7; a weak D match, TRBD2 (6 bases). Germline assignment: CDR1 SGHTA and CDR2 FQGNSA. The germline V and J ends were trimmed by 5 bases and 1 base, with 12 bases remaining between them. The CDR3 covers 14 residues. CDR3 nucleotides: TGTGCCAGCAGCGCGGACTACAATTCCTACGAGCAGTACTTC. It codes for CASSADYNSYEQYF.

This rearrangement joins TRBV7-2 to TRBJ1-6; 7 bases fit TRBD1. CDR1 SGHTA and CDR2 FQGNSA come from the germline V gene. The length of the CDR3 is 15 residues. Losses at the gene ends were 1 base for V and 10 bases for J; bases not matched to a gene: 7. CDR3 loop: CASSLEAGGGSPLHF. CDR3 nucleotides: TGTGCCAGCAGCTTAGAGGCAGGGGGGGGATCACCCCTCCACTTT.

This sequence joins TRBV7-8 and TRBJ1-1, with D perhaps matching TRBD1 (6 bases). The CDR3 contains 15 residues. The germline V and J ends were trimmed by 1 base and 3 bases, with 12 bases remaining between them. CDR1 is SGHVS, CDR2 FQNEAQ, per germline. The chain's CDR3 is CASSLGRGSHTEAFF. CDR3 bases: TGTGCCAGCAGCTTAGGTAGGGGGTCGCACACTGAAGCTTTCTTT.

This clone was recorded once. The genes are TRBV7-2 and TRBJ2-1; D ambiguous. CDR3 length equals 11 residues. The V and J ends lost 4 bases and 3 bases respectively, with 1 base between them. The germline gives CDR1 SGHTA, CDR2 FQGNSA. The CDR3 DNA follows: TGTGCCAGCAGCTACTACAATGAGCAGTTCTTC. Translating gives CASSYYNEQFF.

The chain uses TRBV9 and TRBJ2-3; D possibly uses TRBD1 or TRBD2 (6 bases each). The CDR3 has 15 residues. Germline CDR1 reads SGDLS; CDR2 reads YYNGEE. Trimming cost V 1 base and J 4 bases, with 13 bases left between them. The DNA for the CDR3 is TGTGCCAGCAGCGTATCTGGGGGGCGTCCAGATACGCAGTATTTT. It codes for CASSVSGGRPDTQYF.

The rearrangement links TRBV7-3 to TRBJ1-1, with D possibly TRBD1 on 5 matching bases. Germline V gene data show CDR1 as SGHTA and CDR2 as FQGTGA. Trimming took off 1 base at V and 5 bases at J, with 11 bases between the two ends. This CDR3 is built from 14 residues. CDR3 residues: CASSLNVRVTEAFF. The CDR3 DNA sequence: TGTGCCAGCAGCTTAAATGTCAGGGTAACTGAAGCTTTCTTT.